The source of this TCR beta chain is a study of blood T cell repertoires in COVID-19. In the study overall: COVID-19 samples from acute and convalescent phases originated in the United States, Italy and Spain. PBMCs, B-cell-depleted T cells, or T cells provided the cDNA or gDNA that made up the material.

This table comes from immunoSEQ multiplex PCR, and its TCRdb copy is limited to in-frame clones, with some not included. The sample holds 90,000 to 110,000 clones, 84% seen once. This TCR derives from a woman in her fifties or sixties with acute or convalescent COVID-19. Source material: peripheral blood.

The CDR3 here is CASRNKGAHEQYF. CDR3 nucleotides: TGTGCCAGTCGGAACAAAGGGGCCCACGAGCAGTACTTC. The chain is built from TRBV19 and TRBJ2-7, with D possibly TRBD1 on 5 matching bases. The V end was cut by 8 bases, the J end by 5 bases, with 16 bases between. Per the germline V gene, CDR1 is LNHDA and CDR2 is SQIVND (reference sequence). This CDR3 spans 13 amino acids.